The 32 T cell receptor beta chains below come from one sample, sequenced in a study of T cells in Graves' hyperthyroidism and ophthalmopathy (dated by TCRdb to between 2019 and 2020). The library came from multiplex PCR. TCRdb shows the sequencer as Illumina HiSeq 2000. The TCR beta CDR3 regions were amplified from the RNA transcripts. A first-round RT-PCR of the TCR CDR3 used the HTBI primer set with the Qiagen OneStep RT-PCR kit. The raw public reads went through TCRdb reprocessing: fastp at Q25, MiXCR clone calling, in-frame beta chains kept. Each CDR3 protein gets just one entry, which takes the most common genes and DNA from the rows behind it. The sample contains 600,000 to 700,000 distinct CDR3 sequences, over 12% of them found a single time. Around 4.5% of the sample goes to the ten largest clones. Sequenced sample: blood. The receptors were gathered from a woman aged 40 to 50 with Graves' ophthalmopathy.

This clonotype came up many times. This chain connects TRBV28 to TRBJ2-1, with a weak D call TRBD2 (5 bases). Looked up from germline, CDR1 is MDHEN and CDR2 is SYDVKM. Trimming pared 7 bases from V and 9 bases from J, leaving 16 bases between. This CDR3 has 13 amino acids. The CDR3 sequence: CASNIRRAGEQFF. DNA of the CDR3: TGTGCCAGCAATATTAGGCGTGCGGGTGAGCAGTTCTTC.

This clonotype has a count of ten or more. The chain has TRBV29-1 and TRBJ2-7; TRBD1 aligns across 10 bases. The germline V gene encodes CDR1 SQVTM and CDR2 ANQGSEA. The CDR3 is 11 amino acids. The V and J ends lost 6 bases and 12 bases, in that order; junction bases with no gene match: 8. This CDR3 reads CSVGGTGVTYF. DNA of the CDR3: TGCAGCGTCGGCGGGACAGGGGTCACGTACTTC.

This rearrangement joins TRBV5-6 to TRBJ1-1, with D maybe TRBD1 (6 bases). CDR1 is SGHDT and CDR2 is YYEEEE in the germline V gene. This CDR3 region has 16 residues. V was trimmed by 5 bases and J by 4 bases, leaving 21 bases between them. The CDR3 DNA reads TGTGCCAGCAGGGCCCGGGACACGGGCCGAGGCACTGAAGCTTTCTTT. This codes for CASRARDTGRGTEAFF. Supplemented by reference TRBV5-6 and TRBJ1-1, the full variable domain reads DAGVTQSPTHLIKTRGQQVTLRCSPKSGHDTVSWYQQALGQGPQFIFQYYEEEERQRGNFPDRFSGHQFPNYSSELNVNALLLGDSALYLCASRARDTGRGTEAFFGQGTRLTVV.

At least ten counts were recorded for this clonotype. The chain is built from TRBV7-3 and TRBJ2-6; D is ambiguous. V lost 2 bases, J lost 0 bases, and 14 bases lay in between. Germline-derived CDR1 and CDR2 are SGHTA and FQGTGA. This CDR3 region has 18 residues. This CDR3 is CASSLLSPTSSGANVLTF. The CDR3 DNA reads as TGTGCCAGCAGCTTATTGTCCCCTACCAGCTCTGGGGCCAACGTCCTGACTTTC.

The gene calls are TRBV10-3 and TRBJ2-7; 9 bases are a match to TRBD1. The germline V gene encodes CDR1 ENHRY and CDR2 SYGVKD. The CDR3 spans 14 residues. V lost 6 bases and J lost 3; bases outside the gene matches: 6. The CDR3 region has the DNA TGTGCCATCAGCCCACCGGGACAGGGCTACGAGCAGTACTTC. This translates into CAISPPGQGYEQYF.

The chain's CDR3 is CSVDTGTSGWETQYF. The CDR3 DNA is TGCAGCGTTGATACCGGGACTAGCGGATGGGAGACCCAGTACTTC. The rearrangement joins TRBV29-1 to TRBJ2-5; 11 bases agree with TRBD2. The CDR3 has 15 amino acids. The germline CDR1 and CDR2 sequences are SQVTM and ANQGSEA. V dropped 3 bases and J dropped 5; count of bases not matched to a gene: 8.

In its sample, this clonotype was seen many times. This chain links TRBV6-5 with TRBJ2-7; D unresolved. Germline V lookup: CDR1 MNHEY, CDR2 SVGAGI. CDR3 length: 17 amino acids. V was pared by 0 bases and J by 2 bases, with 17 bases between. The CDR3 DNA reads TGTGCCAGCAGTTACTCGATCTACGGATCCGGCCCCTACGAGCAGTACTTC. As protein: CASSYSIYGSGPYEQYF.

A remark on this clonotype: A junction end diverges from the germline sequence, so it may reflect a read error. DNA of the CDR3: TGTGCCGGCAGTTTTACTAGCGGGGTCGATGAGCAGTTCTTC. Encoded protein: CAGSFTSGVDEQFF. This chain connects TRBV28 to TRBJ2-1; TRBD2 agrees at 10 bases. Per the germline V gene, CDR1 is MDHEN and CDR2 is SYDVKM. CDR3 length: 14 amino acids.

This clonotype has ten or more counts. The chain combines TRBV12-3 or TRBV12-4 with TRBJ2-7, with 9 bases matching TRBD1. The trim removed 6 bases at V and 1 base at J, leaving 10 bases unmatched. This CDR3 contains 16 residues. CDR3 residues: CASSPRLGTGSYEQYF. In DNA form, the CDR3 reads TGTGCCAGCAGCCCGAGACTCGGGACAGGGTCCTACGAGCAGTACTTC.

This clonotype came up many times. The chain combines TRBV29-1 with TRBJ2-7; D may be TRBD1 (5 bases). This CDR3 contains 13 residues. CDR1 is SQVTM and CDR2 is ANQGSEA in the germline V gene. The V and J ends lost 4 bases and 2 bases respectively, with 12 bases between them. As DNA, the CDR3 is TGCAGCGTTGCTCCAGGGTCGGCCTACGAGCAGTACTTC. This encodes CSVAPGSAYEQYF.

This clonotype occurred a few times. This sequence joins TRBV6-1 and TRBJ2-2, with 9 bases fitting TRBD1. J lost 6 bases, V lost 7 bases, and 12 bases had no gene match. The germline CDR1 and CDR2 sequences are MNHNS and SASEGT. The CDR3 has 16 amino acids. DNA of the CDR3: TGTGCCAGCATTCCAAAGGTCTGGACAGGGGCCGGGGAGCTGTTTTTT. Amino acids: CASIPKVWTGAGELFF.

This clonotype was seen repeatedly, ten times or more. The rearrangement uses TRBV28 and TRBJ1-2, with D possibly TRBD1 on 6 matching bases. The V and J ends lost 5 bases and 6 bases respectively, with 16 bases between them. Germline values: CDR1 MDHEN, CDR2 SYDVKM. The CDR3 runs to 14 residues. The CDR3 sequence is CASSKHTGSDGYTF. The CDR3, as DNA: TGTGCCAGCAGTAAACACACAGGGTCGGATGGCTACACCTTC.

The chain links TRBV7-9 to TRBJ1-6, with D uncertain. This CDR3 has 12 amino acids. Germline-derived CDR1 and CDR2 are SEHNR and FQNEAQ (reference sequence). The V and J ends lost 3 bases and 8 bases respectively, with 5 bases between them. DNA of the CDR3: TGTGCCAGCAGCTTGCGAGATTCACCCCTCCACTTT. This codes for CASSLRDSPLHF.

The CDR3 here is CASSWGRGSGYGYTF. The CDR3 coding sequence is TGTGCCAGCAGCTGGGGCAGGGGCTCGGGCTATGGCTACACCTTC. V and J are TRBV5-5 and TRBJ1-2; maybe TRBD1 (6 bases). Trimming took off 3 bases at V and 4 bases at J, with 16 bases between the two ends. The CDR3 is 15 amino acids. CDR1 SGHKS and CDR2 YYEKEE come from the germline V gene (reference sequence).

The sample holds many counts of this clonotype. The V gene is TRBV7-8, the J gene TRBJ1-1, with a possible D match to TRBD1 (5 bases). The ends were cut back, 5 bases at V and 5 bases at J, with 27 bases in the middle. Looked up from germline, CDR1 is SGHVS and CDR2 is FQNEAQ. The CDR3 totals 18 residues. CDR3 sequence: CASSPEAGTFTLRTEAFF. As DNA, the CDR3 is TGTGCCAGCAGCCCGGAAGCCGGGACGTTCACCTTGAGGACTGAAGCTTTCTTT.

This clonotype was counted a few times. CDR3 bases: TGTGCCAGCAGCTTAGTCACAGGGGGCACCGGGGAGCTGTTTTTT. Its protein is CASSLVTGGTGELFF. The chain employs TRBV11-3 and TRBJ2-2; 8 positions agree with TRBD1. Unmatched junction bases numbered 2, after V lost 1 base and J lost 4 bases. The CDR3 has 15 amino acids. Germline V gene sequence: CDR1 SGHNT, CDR2 YENEEA.

This clonotype was observed at least ten times. A junction end diverges from the germline sequence, so it may reflect a read error. The chain couples TRBV6-5 to TRBJ2-7; the D gene is possibly TRBD1 (7 bases). CDR3 length: 14 amino acids. Germline V gives CDR1 MNHEY, CDR2 SVGAGI. CDR3 region: CASRTRQGTVEQYF. The DNA of the CDR3 is TGTGCCAGCAGGACTAGACAGGGTACGGTCGAGCAATACTTC.

This clonotype showed up many times. This chain links TRBV11-2 with TRBJ2-4, with a possible D match to TRBD2 (5 bases). Trimming shortened V by 5 bases and J by 8 bases, and 19 bases separated the two germline ends. CDR3 size: 15 residues. Germline CDR1 and CDR2: SGHAT and FQNNGV. The CDR3 coding sequence is TGTGCCAGCAGCCCAACGGAGGAGTGGGGAGACATTCAGTACTTC. This sequence encodes CASSPTEEWGDIQYF.

The table lists this clonotype with many counts. The DNA for the CDR3 is TGTGCCAGCAGCGTCTGGACAGCAACCTACGAGCAGTACTTC. It is translated as CASSVWTATYEQYF. The chain uses TRBV9 and TRBJ2-7; the D gene is possibly TRBD1 (6 bases). Germline V gene sequence: CDR1 SGDLS, CDR2 YYNGEE. V was trimmed by 2 bases and J by 2 bases, leaving 11 bases between them. The CDR3 contains 14 residues.

This clonotype appeared a few times. The rearrangement uses TRBV6-1 and TRBJ2-7, with D tentatively TRBD1 or TRBD2 (5 bases each). CDR3 length: 13 residues. Between the trimmed V and J ends, which lost 10 bases and 2 bases, there was a span of 15 bases. The germline V gene encodes CDR1 MNHNS and CDR2 SASEGT. The CDR3: CATRPGTTYEQYF. DNA of the CDR3: TGTGCCACCCGCCCGGGGACGACCTACGAGCAGTACTTC.

In this sample, this clonotype turned up many times. This chain joins TRBV6-2 or TRBV6-3 and TRBJ2-2; 9 bases align to TRBD2. Germline V gene sequence: CDR1 MNHEY, CDR2 SVGEGT. Trimming took 2 bases from V and 9 from J; bases not matched to a gene: 22. This CDR3 has 20 amino acids. CDR3 sequence (DNA): TGTGCCAGCAGTTACGTTGGACCGGGGGCCTTCAGCGGGAGGAAGAGGGAGCTGTTTTTT. Translating it yields CASSYVGPGAFSGRKRELFF.

This clonotype was seen repeatedly, ten times or more. V and J are TRBV15 and TRBJ1-5; D remains ambiguous. CDR1 and CDR2 (germline): LNHNV, YYDKDF (reference sequence). CDR3 length: 14 residues. The ends were cut back, 1 base at V and 7 bases at J, with 11 bases in the middle. This chain's CDR3 is CATSRGEGWQPQHF. The DNA of the CDR3 is TGTGCCACCAGCAGAGGGGAGGGATGGCAGCCCCAGCATTTT.

This clonotype was detected ten times or more. The chain has TRBV20-1 and TRBJ2-3; 11 bases are a match to TRBD2. The germline gives CDR1 DFQATT, CDR2 SNEGSKA (reference sequence). V gave up 2 bases and J gave up 6 bases; unmatched junction bases: 4. The CDR3 consists of 14 residues. This CDR3 is CSARSTSGSDTQYF. CDR3 nucleotides: TGCAGTGCTAGATCTACTAGCGGGAGTGATACGCAGTATTTT.

This clonotype was detected once. The genes are TRBV4-2 and TRBJ2-5; 10 bases agree with TRBD1. J was trimmed by 5 bases and V by 0 bases; bases with no gene match: 6. CDR1 LGHNA and CDR2 YNFKEQ come from the germline V gene. The CDR3 runs 16 residues. DNA for the CDR3: TGTGCCAGCAGCCAAGAACCGGGACAGGGGAGTGAGACCCAGTACTTC. Protein: CASSQEPGQGSETQYF.

J is TRBJ2-5 and V is TRBV2, with 7 nucleotides matching TRBD1. The germline V gene encodes CDR1 SNHLY and CDR2 FYNNEI. The CDR3 is made up of 12 amino acids. V lost 10 bases, J lost 5 bases, and 7 bases stayed unmatched. The CDR3 is CATHRGPETQYF. The DNA for the CDR3 is TGTGCCACCCACAGGGGCCCCGAGACCCAGTACTTC.

This clonotype was detected a few times. This chain joins TRBV6-1 and TRBJ1-3, with D unresolved. Trimming removed 6 bases at V and 2 bases at J, with 14 bases between. Germline V gene sequence: CDR1 MNHNS, CDR2 SASEGT. The CDR3 runs to 15 residues. CDR3: CASSPGPGAGNTIYF. The CDR3 coding sequence is TGTGCCAGCAGCCCCGGACCCGGAGCTGGAAACACCATATATTTT.

V is TRBV11-2 and J is TRBJ2-2; TRBD1 might be the D (5 bases). V dropped 3 bases and J dropped 4 bases, with 15 bases sitting between them. There are 16 residues in the CDR3. Germline loops: CDR1 SGHAT, CDR2 FQNNGV. CDR3 loop: CASSFRWGRATGELFF. The CDR3, as DNA: TGTGCCAGCAGCTTCCGCTGGGGCAGGGCCACCGGGGAGCTGTTTTTT.

This clonotype occurred many times. This chain joins TRBV20-1 and TRBJ2-2, with D unresolved. This CDR3 is built from 13 residues. The germline V gene has CDR1 DFQATT and CDR2 SNEGSKA (reference sequence). Trimming stripped 1 base from V and 4 bases from J, with 7 bases between. CDR3 DNA sequence: TGCAGTGCTAGAGTGGGATTCACCGGGGAGCTGTTTTTT. Translating it yields CSARVGFTGELFF.

This clonotype was found many times. The V gene is TRBV29-1, the J gene TRBJ2-2; 7 bases align to TRBD2. After removal of 0 bases from V and 5 bases from J, the junction contained 6 bases not matched to a gene. The CDR3 is 15 amino acids. Germline values: CDR1 SQVTM, CDR2 ANQGSEA. CDR3 sequence: CSVEDRLAATGELFF. The CDR3 nucleotides are TGCAGCGTTGAAGACCGACTAGCTGCGACCGGGGAGCTGTTTTTT.

This clonotype was recorded at least ten times. DNA of the CDR3: TGCGCCAGCAGCCTCCAGACAGACACGAACACCGGGGAGCTGTTTTTT. It specifies CASSLQTDTNTGELFF. The chain uses TRBV4-3 and TRBJ2-2; D is perhaps TRBD1 (5 bases). Trimming took 4 bases from V and 0 from J, leaving 12 bases between them. The germline V gene has CDR1 LGHNA and CDR2 YSLEER. This CDR3 contains 16 residues.

Ten or more counts support this clonotype. The chain has TRBV28 and TRBJ2-5; TRBD1 matches at 8 bases. Germline V CDR1 and CDR2: MDHEN, SYDVKM. Germline trimming cut 4 bases from V and 4 bases from J; bases unmatched to any gene: 8. The CDR3 has 15 amino acids. The chain's CDR3 is CASSSGAGGAETQYF. The CDR3 region has the DNA TGTGCCAGCAGTTCTGGGGCAGGGGGCGCAGAGACCCAGTACTTC.

This clonotype appeared many times. The chain joins TRBV13 to TRBJ2-7, with 8 nucleotides matching TRBD2. CDR3 length: 16 residues. Germline values: CDR1 PRHDT, CDR2 FYEKMQ (reference sequence). The trim removed 1 base at V and 4 bases at J, leaving 9 bases unmatched. As DNA, the CDR3 is TGTGCCAGCAGCTTAGTAGGCGCGGGGGGCGAGTACGAGCAGTACTTC. This gives the protein CASSLVGAGGEYEQYF.